The 13 T cell receptor beta chains below come from one sample, sequenced in a study of response to subunit inactivated influenza vaccine. TCRdb re-derived calls from the RT-PCR reads in MiXCR, one entry per CDR3 protein. This table holds around 570,000 distinct CDR3 sequences, approximately 7.7% found once. The input for sequencing was PBMCs from blood, taken approximately 25 months after vaccination. These receptors originate from a man between 50 and 75 years old who received an inactivated influenza vaccine.

The rearrangement uses TRBV5-6 and TRBJ2-1, with 14 bases matching TRBD2. CDR3 length: 20 amino acids. Germline values: CDR1 SGHDT, CDR2 YYEEEE. After removal of 5 bases from V and 0 bases from J, the junction contained 13 bases not matched to a gene. CDR3 residues: CASRTEKGLAGVSSYNEQFF. The CDR3 DNA is TGTGCCAGCAGAACCGAGAAGGGACTAGCGGGAGTTAGCTCCTACAATGAGCAGTTCTTC. The variable domain in full, completed from reference TRBV5-6 and TRBJ2-1, reads DAGVTQSPTHLIKTRGQQVTLRCSPKSGHDTVSWYQQALGQGPQFIFQYYEEEERQRGNFPDRFSGHQFPNYSSELNVNALLLGDSALYLCASRTEKGLAGVSSYNEQFFGPGTRLTVL.

The rearrangement joins TRBV7-8 to TRBJ2-3; TRBD1 matches 7 bases. Trimming at V came to 5 bases and at J to 1 base, leaving 9 bases not matched to a gene. CDR3 size: 16 residues. Germline V gene sequence: CDR1 SGHVS, CDR2 FQNEAQ. The CDR3: CASSHTEGAGTDTQYF. The CDR3 DNA follows: TGTGCCAGCAGCCATACCGAGGGGGCGGGCACAGATACGCAGTATTTT.

V gene TRBV12-3 or TRBV12-4 combines with J gene TRBJ1-1; 9 bases line up with TRBD1. V trimming: 7 bases; J trimming: 5 bases; junction bases outside the gene matches: 8. CDR3 length equals 14 residues. CDR3 residues: CASNQQGAGTEAFF. DNA of the CDR3: TGTGCCAGCAACCAACAGGGGGCAGGGACTGAAGCTTTCTTT.

This clonotype was counted between two and nine times. V is TRBV19 and J is TRBJ1-1; D gene uncertain. The CDR3 has 14 amino acids. The V and J ends lost 3 bases and 0 bases respectively, with 8 bases between them. Looked up from germline, CDR1 is LNHDA and CDR2 is SQIVND (reference sequence). In DNA, the CDR3 is TGTGCCAGTAGTATGTGGACGGTGAACACTGAAGCTTTCTTT. As protein: CASSMWTVNTEAFF.

The sample holds many counts of this clonotype. V usage is TRBV2 and J usage is TRBJ2-1; 7 nucleotides agree with TRBD2. The germline CDR1 and CDR2 sequences are SNHLY and FYNNEI. This CDR3 spans 15 amino acids. V lost 2 bases, J lost 2 bases, and 3 bases stayed unmatched. The CDR3: CASSELAGAYNEQFF. CDR3 nucleotide sequence: TGTGCCAGCAGTGAACTGGCGGGGGCCTACAATGAGCAGTTCTTC.

The rearrangement uses TRBV7-2 and TRBJ2-1; perhaps TRBD2 as D (6 bases). Trimming left V 3 bases short and J 8 bases short, with 17 bases between. The CDR3 is made up of 15 amino acids. The germline gives CDR1 SGHTA, CDR2 FQGNSA. The CDR3 spells CASSLGQVGGDEQFF. The CDR3 DNA is TGTGCCAGCAGCTTGGGTCAGGTCGGAGGGGATGAGCAGTTCTTC.

The V call is TRBV11-2, the J call TRBJ2-7; D tentatively fits TRBD1 or TRBD2 (5 bases each). Trimming removed 5 bases from V and 0 bases from J, with 29 bases in between. The CDR3 extends over 20 amino acids. The germline CDR1 and CDR2 sequences are SGHAT and FQNNGV. CDR3 nucleotide sequence: TGTGCCAGCAGCACCAACCTAGGGACCGTAGTTACTGAGAGCTCCTACGAGCAGTACTTC. Its protein product is CASSTNLGTVVTESSYEQYF. Based on the CDR3 plus reference TRBV11-2 and TRBJ2-7, the full variable domain is EAGVAQSPRYKIIEKRQSVAFWCNPISGHATLYWYQQILGQGPKLLIQFQNNGVVDDSQLPKDRFSAERLKGVDSTLKIQPAKLEDSAVYLCASSTNLGTVVTESSYEQYFGPGTRLTVT.

This clonotype was counted a few times. In DNA, the CDR3 is TGTGCCAGCAGCAACCGGTGGACTAGCGACGAGACCCAGTACTTC. Its protein product is CASSNRWTSDETQYF. This rearrangement joins TRBV7-9 to TRBJ2-5; 9 bases line up with TRBD2. V dropped 5 bases and J dropped 5; count of bases not matched to a gene: 9. CDR3 length: 15 residues. Germline assignment: CDR1 SEHNR and CDR2 FQNEAQ (reference sequence).

The genes are TRBV10-3 and TRBJ2-6; the D gene is possibly TRBD1 (5 bases). The V gene lost 6 bases and the J gene lost 2 bases, with 14 bases spanning the gap. The CDR3 has 16 amino acids. CDR1 ENHRY and CDR2 SYGVKD come from the germline V gene. The CDR3 region has the DNA TGTGCCATCAGAAACGGAACAGGTGCTGGGGCCAACGTCCTGACTTTC. Its protein product is CAIRNGTGAGANVLTF.

The chain recombines TRBV24-1 with TRBJ2-1; D remains ambiguous. Trimming shortened V by 5 bases and J by 0 bases, and 10 bases separated the two germline ends. Germline V gives CDR1 KGHDR, CDR2 SFDVKD. CDR3 length: 15 residues. In nucleotides, the CDR3 is TGTGCCACCAGTGGATTTACGGGCTCCTACAATGAGCAGTTCTTC. Translating it yields CATSGFTGSYNEQFF.

This chain links TRBV5-5 with TRBJ1-5; tentatively, D is TRBD1 (6 bases). Per germline, CDR1 SGHKS and CDR2 YYEKEE (reference sequence). There are 14 residues in the CDR3. Between the trimmed V and J ends, which lost 0 bases and 6 bases, there was a span of 10 bases. The DNA of the CDR3 is TGTGCCAGCAGCTTGGCAGGGGCTATTCAGCCCCAGCATTTT. As protein: CASSLAGAIQPQHF.

This clonotype has a count of ten or more. The chain carries TRBV5-1 and TRBJ1-4; TRBD1 is a possible D gene (6 bases). The CDR3 is 15 residues long. The V gene's germline CDR1 is SGHRS and CDR2 YFSETQ. Trimming pared 4 bases from V and 5 bases from J, leaving 15 bases between. For the CDR3, the DNA is TGCGCCAGCAGCCCCGAGGGGGGCCGGAATGAAAAACTGTTTTTT. This translates into CASSPEGGRNEKLFF.

The chain combines TRBV20-1 with TRBJ2-7; a weak D match, TRBD1 (6 bases). CDR1 and CDR2 (germline): DFQATT, SNEGSKA (reference sequence). The CDR3 consists of 13 residues. Trimming shortened V by 7 bases and J by 5 bases, and 18 bases separated the two germline ends. The chain's CDR3 is CSVQQGRADEQYF. CDR3 bases: TGCAGTGTTCAACAGGGAAGGGCGGACGAGCAGTACTTC.